This T cell receptor (beta chain) was captured by sequencing in a study of beta chain features in type 1 diabetes. Study-wide results and caveats: TCRB CDR3 length was moderately but significantly reduced in all four CD4+ subsets of Type 1 diabetes patients. Type 1 diabetes patients had fewer VDJ junction insertions and more deletions. The question of HLA type influencing TCRB rearrangement was one that remained unresolved here. In the patient group, naive, central memory and Treg TCRB repertoires seemed more alike than in the healthy donor group.

This clone has a handful of counts. No antigen is known for it. The authors reverse transcribed all of the isolated RNA, so sequencing captured expressed TCRB transcripts. Only in-frame clones appear in the TCRdb table, and some are missing; sequencing was by immunoSEQ multiplex PCR. Of 350,000 to 450,000 clones listed, 14% are singletons. Input material: naive CD4+ T cells from blood. This receptor was taken from a man between 25 and 39 years old in good health.

This CDR3 is CASSIAGGEAFF. The CDR3 nucleotides read TGTGCCAGTAGTATAGCTGGAGGGGAAGCTTTCTTT. The chain combines TRBV19 with TRBJ1-1; D gene uncertain. Trimming removed 1 base from V and 8 bases from J, with 8 bases in between. Germline assignment: CDR1 LNHDA and CDR2 SQIVND (reference sequence). The CDR3 is 12 residues long.